The source of this T cell receptor (beta chain) is a study of blood T cell repertoires in COVID-19 (dated by TCRdb to 2019 to 2021). In terms of the full investigation: Samples from collaborators originated in the United States, Italy and Spain and spanned both the acute and convalescent phases of COVID-19. The material from the prospective study consisted of cDNA or gDNA derived from T cells, B-cell-depleted T cells, or PBMCs. The dataset comprised deeply sampled blood TCRbeta repertoires from subjects exposed to, actively infected with, or recovered from COVID-19. A freely available public database, intended as a resource for researchers studying the immune response to SARS-CoV-2, is where the repertoires were released. Samples came from the ongoing ImmuneRACE study (first 160 participants) plus 1,254 subjects from 6 global collaborators. The sample metadata nearly always contained a de-identified subject ID, COVID-19 status, age in years and sex. Where HLA class I and class II types were available, the types were taken from metadata supplied by the sample provider, not from assay-based typing. The full study reports these points: Clinical and demographic metadata were provided uncurated, with the amount varying by source and participant.

The immunoSEQ Assay, a bias-controlled multiplex PCR, was used to amplify TCRbeta CDR3 regions from genomic DNA. From the authors' description of their analysis: The number of nucleated cells in each sample was estimated by amplification of reference gene primers within the assay. To quantify the absolute abundance of each unique TCRbeta CDR3 rearrangement, sequence reads were collapsed and filtered. Productive Simpson clonality was computed per sample as the square root of Simpson's diversity index over productive rearrangements. In its TCRdb copy, this immuneACCESS table keeps in-frame sequences only and misses some clones. Where compared with another copy, unresolved V genes explain less than half of these, and the others have no known cause. V, J and clone size are taken as reported in that table, and D and trimming were inferred from the DNA itself. The sample has 150,000 to 200,000 clones on record, 85% of them singletons. Approximately 3.3% of the sample belongs to the ten largest clones.

The germline V gene (reference sequence) provides CDR1 LGHDT and CDR2 YNNKEL. V has 3 bases trimmed and J has 1 base trimmed; junction bases matching no gene number 3. Its CDR3 holds 15 amino acids, cysteine through phenylalanine. Only the CDR3 portion is preserved as DNA: 45 bases, with reading frame beginning at the first base. Concerning this clone: The target of this receptor is not known. No qualities accompany the bases; no much larger clone lies one base away.

Each collaborating institution followed its own protocols to collect whole blood in K2EDTA tubes. For TCRbeta analysis, collaborators shipped samples in one of three forms: frozen whole blood, isolated PBMCs, or DNA extracted from either of those sample types. Recombination joined TRBV3-1 (or the pseudogene TRBV3-2) with TRBJ2-3, with 8 bases in between that match TRBD1. Sequenced material: peripheral blood. The origin of this receptor is a human donor with acute or convalescent COVID-19. The donor label of this sample is uncertain. The CDR3 protein sequence reads: CASSHQTGGTDTQYF. The DNA sequence is as follows: TGTGCCAGCAGCCATCAGACAGGGGGCACAGATACGCAGTATTTT.